Listed below are T cell receptor beta chains from one sample, sequenced in a study of blood T cell repertoires in COVID-19. TCRdb's table, derived via immunoSEQ multiplex PCR, lists solely in-frame clones and lacks some. The top ten hold around half of the sample, which has 50,000 to 65,000 clones, 65% to 85% seen once. Material: PBMCs or T cells enriched from blood (not recorded which). Source of these receptors: an older woman who had been exposed to COVID-19. The CDR3 runs from the conserved cysteine through the conserved F or W.

V gene	J gene	CDR3 protein
TRBV7-6	TRBJ2-1	CASSLGTSGRAGSNEQFF
TRBV2	TRBJ1-1	CASGTGTSEAFF
TRBV11-2	TRBJ2-2	CASSFGRGRNTGELFF
TRBV30	TRBJ2-5	CAWDAGMVGATQYF
TRBV5-1	TRBJ2-1	CASSTRIAGGHNEQFF
TRBV10-2	TRBJ1-5	CASSESGRRNGNQPQHF
TRBV19	TRBJ2-1	CASCKAGGSYNEQFF
TRBV18	TRBJ1-1	CASSGLPTDFRGEAFF
TRBV25-1	TRBJ2-7	CASSLAGHEQYF
TRBV30	TRBJ1-2	CAWSVAGSFLGYGYTF
TRBV7-3	TRBJ1-1	CASSLNGQTNTEAFF
TRBV6-5	TRBJ1-1	CASIPATLNTEAFF
TRBV7-2	TRBJ2-1	CASSLASGNEQFF
TRBV27	TRBJ2-7	CASSLSGSGGSLEQYF
TRBV15	TRBJ2-3	CATSTQTTVSTTTDTQYF
TRBV18	TRBJ2-1	CASSPGQAYNEQFF
TRBV19	TRBJ2-1	CASSISRGVSNEQFF
TRBV18	TRBJ1-1	CASSPSWTGGMNTEAFF
TRBV21-1	TRBJ1-4	CASNLRQPNEKLFF
TRBV9	TRBJ2-1	CASSVGLTGRPQNNEQFF
TRBV7-9	TRBJ1-4	CASSLGGPFPPNEKLFF
TRBV2	TRBJ1-5	CASRYATGIHQPQHF
TRBV3-1/TRBV3-2	TRBJ1-2	CASSQKTRYGYTF
TRBV14	TRBJ1-1	CASSQAISTEAFF
TRBV25-1	TRBJ2-3	CASSELEREGADTQYF
TRBV7-9	TRBJ1-6	CASDVTGTGYDSPLHF
TRBV15	TRBJ1-2	CATSSGTGGLGYGYTF
TRBV18	TRBJ1-6	CASRGLYNSPLHF
TRBV29-1	TRBJ2-1	CSGGMGLGGNEQFF
TRBV5-1	TRBJ2-1	CASSGGSGGLSYNEQFF
TRBV9	TRBJ2-1	CASSGRLSGRSSYNEQFF
TRBV30	TRBJ2-6	CAWSHGPTPSGANVLTF